The clone carrying this T cell receptor (beta chain) was found once. Its antigen is undetermined. There are 16 residues in the CDR3. Trimming shortened V by 0 bases and J by 3 bases, and 15 bases separated the two germline ends. CDR1 and CDR2 (germline): LGHNA, YSLEER. PCR was performed using 60 Vbeta and 13 Jbeta primers. The protocol was immunoSEQ multiplex PCR, while the TCRdb copy is restricted to in-frame clones and leaves out a portion. The sample holds roughly 200,000 clones, more than 60% seen once. This sample was taken from a study of cytomegalovirus exposure and HLA in healthy donors. Study-wide findings and caveats: Prior analysis indicated that the majority of TCR beta V segments exhibited productivity approximately 87% or approximately 30% of the time. The authors considered a cluster of highly shared sequence variants likely to be a sequencing artifact. Certain indistinguishable V segments, among them TRBV6-2 and TRBV6-3, were excluded.

This clonotype was sampled from an older woman in good health and CMV-seropositive. Sequenced: PBMCs. The chain employs TRBV4-3 and TRBJ2-7, with D possibly matching TRBD1 (6 bases). The CDR3 is CASSQEYYQGSYEQYF. For the CDR3, the DNA is TGCGCCAGCAGCCAAGAGTATTACCAGGGGAGCTACGAGCAGTACTTC.